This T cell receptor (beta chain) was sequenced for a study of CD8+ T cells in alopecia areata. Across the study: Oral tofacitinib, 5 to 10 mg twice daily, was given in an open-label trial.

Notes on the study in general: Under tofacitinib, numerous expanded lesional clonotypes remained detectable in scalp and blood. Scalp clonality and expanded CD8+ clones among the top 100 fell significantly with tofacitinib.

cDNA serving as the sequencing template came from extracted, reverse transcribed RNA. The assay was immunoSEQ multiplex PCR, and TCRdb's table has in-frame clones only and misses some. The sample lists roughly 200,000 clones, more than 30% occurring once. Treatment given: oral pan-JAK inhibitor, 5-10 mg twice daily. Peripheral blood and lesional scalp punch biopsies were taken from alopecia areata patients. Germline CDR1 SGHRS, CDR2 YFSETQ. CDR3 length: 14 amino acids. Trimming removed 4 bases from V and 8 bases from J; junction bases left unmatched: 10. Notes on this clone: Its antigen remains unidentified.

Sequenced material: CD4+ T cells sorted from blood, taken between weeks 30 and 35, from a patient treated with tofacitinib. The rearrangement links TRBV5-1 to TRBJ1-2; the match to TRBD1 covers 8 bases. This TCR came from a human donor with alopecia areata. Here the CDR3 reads CASSLLDRAQGYTF. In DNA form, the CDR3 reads TGCGCCAGCAGCCTACTGGACAGGGCCCAAGGCTACACCTTC.